Listed here are 27 T cell receptor beta chains from one sample, sequenced in a study of lymphopenia after photon versus proton radiotherapy. The table came from immunoSEQ multiplex PCR; TCRdb's copy has only in-frame clones and leaves some out. Altogether about 25,000 clones are present, about 87% being singletons, with the ten largest covering about 19%. Material: peripheral blood, obtained from a patient treated with photon-based radiotherapy. The receptors derive from a man in his fifties with gastric cancer.

The V gene is TRBV30, the J gene TRBJ2-3, with TRBD2 matching over 10 bases. CDR3 length: 15 amino acids. CDR1 is GTSNPN and CDR2 is SVGIG in the germline V gene (reference sequence). Trimming cost V 4 bases and J 3 bases; bases outside gene matches: 7. CDR3 in amino acids: CAWNSGGAPTDTQYF. In nucleotides, the CDR3 is TGTGCCTGGAACAGCGGGGGGGCCCCTACAGATACGCAGTATTTT.

This chain connects TRBV4-1 to TRBJ1-1; 10 positions match TRBD1. Germline V CDR1 and CDR2: MGHRA, YSYEKL. This CDR3 contains 15 residues. Germline trimming cut 2 bases from V and 5 bases from J; bases unmatched to any gene: 5. This CDR3 is CASSQPRTGGTEAFF. CDR3 DNA: TGCGCCAGCAGCCAACCACGGACAGGGGGAACTGAAGCTTTCTTT.

The chain carries TRBV12-5 and TRBJ2-1, with D tentatively TRBD1 or TRBD2 (5 bases each). CDR1 is LGHNT and CDR2 is FRNRAP in the germline V gene. V lost 5 bases and J 9 bases, leaving 17 bases between the germline ends. The CDR3 spans 14 residues. The CDR3 nucleotides are TGTGCTAGTGGTCAGGGCACTAGTACGACTGAGCAGTTCTTC. Encoded protein: CASGQGTSTTEQFF. The full variable domain, rest sourced from reference TRBV12-5 and TRBJ2-1, is DARVTQTPRHKVTEMGQEVTMRCQPILGHNTVFWYRQTMMQGLELLAYFRNRAPLDDSGMPKDRFSAEMPDATLATLKIQPSEPRDSAVYFCASGQGTSTTEQFFGPGTRLTVL.

J is TRBJ2-3 and V is TRBV11-2; the match to TRBD1 covers 8 bases. Germline CDR1 is SGHAT and CDR2 is FQNNGV. V lost 2 bases to trimming and J lost 2 bases; unmatched junction nucleotides: 6. CDR3 length equals 16 residues. The CDR3 is CASSLQGALATDTQYF. In DNA, the CDR3 is TGTGCCAGCAGCTTACAGGGGGCCCTTGCCACAGATACGCAGTATTTT.

V is TRBV4-1 and J is TRBJ1-4, with D perhaps TRBD1 (5 bases). The CDR3 length is 14 residues. Germline loops: CDR1 MGHRA, CDR2 YSYEKL. V lost 3 bases, J lost 5 bases, and 10 bases lay in between. The CDR3, as DNA: TGCGCCAGCAGCCAGGGACTGGCAAATGAAAAACTGTTTTTT. As protein: CASSQGLANEKLFF.

The chain combines TRBV6-5 with TRBJ1-3; tentative D call: TRBD1 (6 bases). This CDR3 is built from 15 residues. V dropped 2 bases and J dropped 2 bases, with 10 bases sitting between them. Looked up from germline, CDR1 is MNHEY and CDR2 is SVGAGI. The CDR3 is CASSYSRGPGNTIYF. The CDR3 DNA sequence: TGTGCCAGCAGTTACAGCAGGGGTCCTGGAAACACCATATATTTT.

The J gene is TRBJ1-3, the V gene TRBV19, with D perhaps matching TRBD1 (6 bases). V dropped 4 bases and J dropped 0 bases, with 10 bases sitting between them. CDR1 is LNHDA, CDR2 SQIVND, per germline (reference sequence). This CDR3 is built from 15 residues. CDR3 protein: CASSTHRASGNTIYF. In nucleotides, the CDR3 is TGTGCCAGTAGTACCCACAGGGCCTCTGGAAACACCATATATTTT.

This clone was detected only once. The genes are TRBV21-1 and TRBJ2-2; the D call TRBD1 from the table was never checked on the DNA. TRBV21-1 is an annotated pseudogene. There are 12 residues in the CDR3. The CDR3 DNA follows: TGTGCCAGCAGCAACAGGGACGGGGAGCTGTTTTTT. This gives the protein CASSNRDGELFF.

The rearrangement joins TRBV5-6 to TRBJ1-1; TRBD1 is a possible D gene (6 bases). The V and J ends lost 2 bases and 7 bases respectively, with 9 bases between them. The CDR3 runs 12 residues. Germline V CDR1 and CDR2: SGHDT, YYEEEE. The CDR3 protein is CASSLEGGEAFF. The CDR3 coding sequence is TGTGCCAGCAGCTTAGAAGGGGGTGAAGCTTTCTTT.

The rearrangement joins TRBV7-9 to TRBJ2-1; 7 bases are a match to TRBD1. V gave up 5 bases and J gave up 8 bases; unmatched junction bases: 9. Germline loops: CDR1 SEHNR, CDR2 FQNEAQ (reference sequence). CDR3 length: 14 amino acids. CDR3 nucleotide sequence: TGTGCCAGCAGCCTAATTAGGGGGCTGGATGAGCAGTTCTTC. It yields the protein CASSLIRGLDEQFF. Looking up the rest from reference TRBV7-9 and TRBJ2-1 gives the full variable domain: DTGVSQNPRHKITKRGQNVTFRCDPISEHNRLYWYRQTLGQGPEFLTYFQNEAQLEKSRLLSDRFSAERPKGSFSTLEIQRTEQGDSAMYLCASSLIRGLDEQFFGPGTRLTVL.

V usage is TRBV11-2 and J usage is TRBJ2-2; no reliable D call. This CDR3 has 14 residues. V lost 7 bases, J lost 4 bases, and 13 bases lay in between. Germline loops: CDR1 SGHAT, CDR2 FQNNGV. CDR3: CASTLESRTGELFF. The CDR3 DNA is TGTGCCAGCACTCTGGAAAGCCGCACCGGGGAGCTGTTTTTT.

CDR3 coding DNA: TGTGCCAGCAGCTTGGTCCGAGCGGGGACAGGGATTGAAAAACTGTTTTTT. Residues: CASSLVRAGTGIEKLFF. This chain links TRBV7-9 with TRBJ1-4, with TRBD1 matching over 9 bases. There are 17 residues in the CDR3. J lost 7 bases, V lost 3 bases, and 12 bases had no gene match. The germline V gene encodes CDR1 SEHNR and CDR2 FQNEAQ (reference sequence).

For the CDR3, the DNA is TGCGCCAGCAGCTTGCGCAGGGGTGAAACCGGGGAGCTGTTTTTT. Amino acids: CASSLRRGETGELFF. This chain uses TRBV5-1 with TRBJ2-2; perhaps TRBD1 as D (6 bases). Germline V CDR1 and CDR2: SGHRS, YFSETQ. The CDR3 is 15 residues long. V was cut by 1 base and J by 5 bases, with 12 bases left in between.

This clone was counted once. This chain joins TRBV7-3 and TRBJ2-2; D is undetermined. CDR3 length equals 14 residues. CDR1 is SGHTA and CDR2 is FQGTGA in the germline V gene. Trimming left V 2 bases short and J 1 base short, with 5 bases between. Here the CDR3 reads CASSLFRNTGELFF. The CDR3 coding sequence is TGTGCCAGCAGCTTATTCCGGAACACCGGGGAGCTGTTTTTT.

The chain joins TRBV19 to TRBJ2-3; D possibly uses TRBD1 or TRBD2 (5 bases each). V gave up 10 bases and J gave up 2 bases, with 19 bases separating them. Germline values: CDR1 LNHDA, CDR2 SQIVND (reference sequence). The CDR3 extends over 15 amino acids. CDR3 coding DNA: TGTGCCACCACAAATCCCGGGGCCAACACAGATACGCAGTATTTT. Its translation: CATTNPGANTDTQYF. Combining the CDR3 with reference TRBV19 and TRBJ2-3 gives the whole variable domain DGGITQSPKYLFRKEGQNVTLSCEQNLNHDAMYWYRQDPGQGLRLIYYSQIVNDFQKGDIAEGYSVSREKKESFPLTVTSAQKNPTAFYLCATTNPGANTDTQYFGPGTRLTVL.

This clone was detected once. The V call is TRBV6-1, the J call TRBJ2-7, with a tentative D call TRBD1 (5 bases). CDR3 length equals 14 residues. Per the germline V gene, CDR1 is MNHNS and CDR2 is SASEGT. The V and J ends lost 3 bases and 4 bases respectively, with 13 bases between them. The CDR3 sequence: CASSEAGLPYEQYV. CDR3 sequence (DNA): TGTGCCAGCAGTGAGGCAGGGCTTCCATACGAGCAGTACGTC.

V usage is TRBV25-1 and J usage is TRBJ1-1; unclear D gene. The germline V gene encodes CDR1 MGHDK and CDR2 SYGVNS. The CDR3 spans 11 residues. The V end lost 5 bases, the J end lost 4 bases, and 5 bases lay between the germline ends. The CDR3 here is CASSRLTEAFF. DNA of the CDR3: TGTGCCAGCAGTCGACTCACTGAAGCTTTCTTT.

This chain uses TRBV11-3 with TRBJ2-5, with D unclear. This CDR3 contains 13 residues. The germline gives CDR1 SGHNT, CDR2 YENEEA. V lost 1 base and J 2 bases, leaving 5 bases between the germline ends. The CDR3 sequence is CASSLGQQETQYF. CDR3 in DNA: TGTGCCAGCAGCTTAGGGCAGCAAGAGACCCAGTACTTC.

The chain is built from TRBV9 and TRBJ2-1; D possibly uses TRBD1 or TRBD2 (7 bases each). Germline CDR1 reads SGDLS; CDR2 reads YYNGEE. The V and J ends lost 0 bases and 3 bases respectively, with 13 bases between them. This CDR3 has 16 residues. The CDR3 spells CASSVAGGGLYNEQFF. In nucleotides, the CDR3 is TGTGCCAGCAGCGTAGCAGGGGGGGGCCTCTACAATGAGCAGTTCTTC.

The rearrangement links TRBV9 to TRBJ2-1; 12 bases align to TRBD2. The germline V gene has CDR1 SGDLS and CDR2 YYNGEE. The CDR3 runs to 15 residues. The V segment lost 3 bases and the J segment 7 bases; nucleotides outside the gene matches: 5. The chain's CDR3 is CASSATSGGWNEQFF. The CDR3 DNA follows: TGTGCCAGCAGCGCAACTAGCGGGGGGTGGAATGAGCAGTTCTTC. Full variable domain (outside the CDR3, taken from reference TRBV9 and TRBJ2-1): DSGVTQTPKHLITATGQRVTLRCSPRSGDLSVYWYQQSLDQGLQFLIQYYNGEERAKGNILERFSAQQFPDLHSELNLSSLELGDSALYFCASSATSGGWNEQFFGPGTRLTVL.

The CDR3 region has the DNA TGTGCTAGTGGTTTGGAAGGTCGATCTCAGGAGACCCAGTACTTC. The encoded protein is CASGLEGRSQETQYF. This chain joins TRBV12-5 and TRBJ2-5; D ambiguous. The CDR3 extends over 15 amino acids. The V end lost 1 base, the J end lost 5 bases, and 14 bases lay between the germline ends. Germline CDR1 is LGHNT and CDR2 is FRNRAP.

The chain carries TRBV7-2 and TRBJ1-2, with TRBD1 matching over 7 bases. V lost 3 bases, J lost 4 bases, and 5 bases stayed unmatched. Germline loops: CDR1 SGHTA, CDR2 FQGNSA. CDR3 length equals 14 residues. DNA for the CDR3: TGTGCCAGCAGCTTGGGGGACAGACCCTATGGCTACACCTTC. This codes for CASSLGDRPYGYTF.

This chain links TRBV7-9 with TRBJ2-2; TRBD2 agrees at 14 bases. V shed 5 bases and J 8 bases; nucleotides not matched to a gene: 7. Germline CDR1 SEHNR, CDR2 FQNEAQ (reference sequence). The CDR3 covers 16 residues. CDR3 sequence: CASSTGLAGGAGELFF. The CDR3 coding sequence is TGTGCCAGCAGCACCGGACTAGCGGGGGGCGCGGGGGAGCTGTTTTTT.

V and J are TRBV6-1 and TRBJ1-5; D call uncertain. V dropped 4 bases and J dropped 5 bases, with 9 bases sitting between them. The germline CDR1 and CDR2 sequences are MNHNS and SASEGT. The CDR3 has 13 amino acids. CDR3 region: CASSVERDQPQHF. CDR3 in DNA: TGTGCCAGCAGTGTAGAGAGGGATCAGCCCCAGCATTTT.

A single count supports this clone. The chain links TRBV20-1 to TRBJ2-1; D is unclear. Trimming took off 3 bases at V and 7 bases at J, with 7 bases between the two ends. The germline CDR1 and CDR2 sequences are DFQATT and SNEGSKA (reference sequence). The CDR3 covers 11 residues. CDR3 region: CSASLANEQFF. The CDR3 DNA follows: TGCAGTGCTAGTTTAGCTAATGAGCAGTTCTTC.

This clone has just a few counts. The chain joins TRBV6-1 to TRBJ1-6; D gene uncertain. With 0 bases removed from V and 0 bases from J, the gap between germline ends came to 6 bases. This CDR3 region has 16 residues. Germline V gene lookup returns CDR1 MNHNS and CDR2 SASEGT. DNA of the CDR3: TGTGCCAGCAGTGAAGCCGACATCTCCTATAATTCACCCCTCCACTTT. Its protein is CASSEADISYNSPLHF.

The chain employs TRBV6-6 and TRBJ1-3; D unresolved. V shed 2 bases and J shed 3 bases, with 5 bases lying between them. Germline V gene lookup returns CDR1 MNHNY and CDR2 SVGAGI (reference sequence). The CDR3 has 13 residues. The CDR3 DNA reads as TGTGCCAGCAGTTACCCGAGTGGAAACACCATATATTTT. The encoded protein is CASSYPSGNTIYF.